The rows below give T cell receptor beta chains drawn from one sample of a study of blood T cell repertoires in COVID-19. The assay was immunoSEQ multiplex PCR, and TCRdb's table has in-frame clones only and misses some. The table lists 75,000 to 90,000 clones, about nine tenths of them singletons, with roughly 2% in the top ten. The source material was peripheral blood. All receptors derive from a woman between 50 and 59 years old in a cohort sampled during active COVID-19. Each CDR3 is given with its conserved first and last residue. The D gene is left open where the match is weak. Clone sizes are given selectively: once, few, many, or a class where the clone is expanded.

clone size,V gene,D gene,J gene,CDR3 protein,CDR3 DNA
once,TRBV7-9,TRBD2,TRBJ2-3,CASSSSRRTSGGLTDTQYF,TGTGCCAGCAGCTCCTCACGCCGGACTAGCGGGGGCCTAACAGATACGCAGTATTTT
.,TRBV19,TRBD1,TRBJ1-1,CASSWSDRAGEAFF,TGTGCCAGTAGCTGGTCGGACAGGGCGGGTGAAGCTTTCTTT
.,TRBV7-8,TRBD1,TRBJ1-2,CASSAGQGVDYGYTF,TGTGCCAGCAGCGCGGGACAGGGGGTTGACTATGGCTACACCTTC
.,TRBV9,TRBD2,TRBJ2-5,CASSVAAGAQETQYF,TGTGCCAGCAGCGTAGCAGCGGGGGCCCAAGAGACCCAGTACTTC
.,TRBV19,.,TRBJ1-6,CASSIGIPQGYSPLHF,TGTGCCAGTAGTATAGGAATCCCACAGGGATACTCACCCCTCCACTTT
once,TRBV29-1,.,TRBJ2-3,CSVRFAGPDTQYF,TGCAGCGTCCGATTTGCAGGGCCAGATACGCAGTATTTT
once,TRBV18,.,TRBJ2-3,CASSPPGAPDTQYF,TGTGCCAGCTCACCCCCGGGAGCCCCAGATACGCAGTATTTT
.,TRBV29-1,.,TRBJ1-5,CSVSWSSNQPQHF,TGCAGCGTCTCATGGAGCTCGAATCAGCCCCAGCATTTT
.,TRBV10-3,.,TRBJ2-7,CAISDFSGRSYEQYF,TGTGCCATCAGTGACTTTTCAGGCCGCTCCTACGAGCAGTACTTC
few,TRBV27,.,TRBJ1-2,CASSPTVSYGYTF,TGTGCCAGCAGTCCGACAGTTTCCTATGGCTACACCTTC
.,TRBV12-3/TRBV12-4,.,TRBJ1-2,CASSATDYGYTF,TGTGCCAGCAGTGCTACAGACTATGGCTACACCTTC
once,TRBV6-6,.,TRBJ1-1,CASSYPQAPRAEAFF,TGTGCCAGCAGTTACCCCCAGGCCCCCAGAGCTGAAGCTTTCTTT
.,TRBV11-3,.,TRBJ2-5,CASRGGQQETQYF,TGTGCCAGCAGGGGGGGACAGCAAGAGACCCAGTACTTC
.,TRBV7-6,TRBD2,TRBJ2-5,CASRIQAAGGRETQYF,TGTGCCAGCAGGATTCAGGCGGCGGGGGGGCGAGAGACCCAGTACTTC
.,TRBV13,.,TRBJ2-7,CASKEGSPLGDEQYF,TGTGCCAGCAAGGAGGGGTCGCCCCTGGGTGACGAGCAGTACTTC
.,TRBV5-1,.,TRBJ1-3,CASSLGQAGNTIYF,TGCGCCAGCAGCTTGGGACAAGCTGGAAACACCATATATTTT
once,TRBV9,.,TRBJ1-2,CASSASGQTYGYTF,TGTGCCAGCAGCGCCTCTGGACAGACCTATGGCTACACCTTC
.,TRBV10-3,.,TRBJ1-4,CAISLDRTATNEKLFF,TGTGCCATCAGTCTCGACAGGACAGCAACTAATGAAAAACTGTTTTTT
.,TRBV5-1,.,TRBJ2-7,CASSLGSRVSYEQYF,TGCGCCAGCAGCTTGGGTTCGAGGGTATCCTACGAGCAGTACTTC
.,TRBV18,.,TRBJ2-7,CASSPPNSGSEQYF,TGTGCCAGCTCACCACCGAACTCGGGGAGCGAGCAGTACTTC